The 14 T cell receptor beta chains listed next were all sequenced from one sample in a study of cytomegalovirus exposure and HLA in healthy donors. PCR was performed using 60 Vbeta and 13 Jbeta primers. Sequencing was performed with immunoSEQ multiplex PCR; in TCRdb, only in-frame clones are kept and a portion is missing. The data hold under 250,000 clones, with approximately 83% observed a single time. What was sequenced was PBMCs. These receptors were obtained from a woman aged 45-60 years in good health and CMV-seropositive.

The V gene is TRBV19, the J gene TRBJ1-1, with 7 bases aligning to TRBD1. V lost 3 bases, J lost 9 bases, and 10 bases stayed unmatched. Germline CDR1 LNHDA, CDR2 SQIVND (reference sequence). The CDR3 has 14 amino acids. The CDR3 here is CASSIGGTAIKAFF. As DNA, the CDR3 is TGTGCCAGTAGTATTGGCGGGACAGCAATTAAAGCTTTCTTT.

CDR3 region: CASSIRRVGEAFF. In DNA, the CDR3 is TGTGCCAGTAGTATACGCAGGGTCGGTGAAGCTTTCTTT. The V gene is TRBV19, the J gene TRBJ1-1; perhaps TRBD1 as D (5 bases). Germline V gene lookup returns CDR1 LNHDA and CDR2 SQIVND (reference sequence). This CDR3 is built from 13 residues. Trimming took 2 bases from V and 7 from J, leaving 11 bases between them.

This rearrangement joins TRBV5-6 to TRBJ2-7; TRBD1 aligns across 8 bases. The V segment lost 2 bases and the J segment 3 bases; nucleotides outside the gene matches: 4. Germline V lookup: CDR1 SGHDT, CDR2 YYEEEE. This CDR3 is built from 14 residues. The CDR3 DNA follows: TGTGCCAGCAGCTTCCAGGGGGCTAACTACGAGCAGTACTTC. Its translation: CASSFQGANYEQYF.

This clone was seen repeatedly, ten times or more. V and J are TRBV30 and TRBJ1-2, with a weak D call TRBD1 (5 bases). The CDR3 contains 13 residues. Per germline, CDR1 GTSNPN and CDR2 SVGIG (reference sequence). The V end lost 1 base, the J end lost 4 bases, and 10 bases lay between the germline ends. CDR3 loop: CAWSGGNSYGYTF. CDR3 in DNA: TGTGCCTGGAGTGGGGGCAACAGCTATGGCTACACCTTC.

J is TRBJ2-1 and V is TRBV11-2, with a tentative D call TRBD1 (6 bases). Per germline, CDR1 SGHAT and CDR2 FQNNGV. Between the trimmed V and J ends, which lost 6 bases and 0 bases, there was a span of 12 bases. The CDR3 totals 15 residues. CDR3 protein: CASRFWGLSYNEQFF. DNA of the CDR3: TGTGCCAGCAGATTTTGGGGGCTCTCCTACAATGAGCAGTTCTTC. The complete variable domain, with remaining parts taken from reference TRBV11-2 and TRBJ2-1, reads EAGVAQSPRYKIIEKRQSVAFWCNPISGHATLYWYQQILGQGPKLLIQFQNNGVVDDSQLPKDRFSAERLKGVDSTLKIQPAKLEDSAVYLCASRFWGLSYNEQFFGPGTRLTVL.

The chain combines TRBV19 with TRBJ2-2, with a tentative D call TRBD1 (5 bases). The CDR3 contains 16 residues. V lost 5 bases and J lost 2, with 15 bases in between. Germline V gene sequence: CDR1 LNHDA, CDR2 SQIVND (reference sequence). CDR3 loop: CASSRQTGTNTGELFF. CDR3 DNA sequence: TGTGCCAGTAGTCGACAGACCGGAACAAACACCGGGGAGCTGTTTTTT. Using reference TRBV19 and TRBJ2-2 for the parts outside the CDR3, the full variable domain is DGGITQSPKYLFRKEGQNVTLSCEQNLNHDAMYWYRQDPGQGLRLIYYSQIVNDFQKGDIAEGYSVSREKKESFPLTVTSAQKNPTAFYLCASSRQTGTNTGELFFGEGSRLTVL.

The chain couples TRBV5-1 to TRBJ2-3; 8 bases match TRBD1. The CDR3 totals 14 residues. Germline CDR1 is SGHRS and CDR2 is YFSETQ. Germline trimming cut 4 bases from V and 5 bases from J; bases unmatched to any gene: 6. CDR3 residues: CASSKDRVRDTQYF. Written as DNA, the CDR3 is TGCGCCAGCAGCAAGGACAGGGTAAGAGATACGCAGTATTTT.

The chain carries TRBV7-7 and TRBJ2-3; 7 bases align to TRBD1. Per germline, CDR1 SSHAT and CDR2 FNYEAQ (reference sequence). The V and J ends lost 4 bases and 0 bases, in that order; junction bases with no gene match: 4. The CDR3 runs to 15 residues. The CDR3: CASSSGQTSTDTQYF. In nucleotides, the CDR3 is TGTGCCAGCAGCTCGGGACAGACAAGCACAGATACGCAGTATTTT.

This chain links TRBV9 with TRBJ1-2, with D tentatively TRBD1 (5 bases). The CDR3 has 16 residues. CDR1 and CDR2 (germline): SGDLS, YYNGEE. The V and J ends lost 0 bases and 4 bases respectively, with 16 bases between them. The CDR3 spells CASSVDGQGKPYGYTF. The CDR3 DNA reads TGTGCCAGCAGCGTAGATGGCCAGGGAAAGCCCTATGGCTACACCTTC.

This rearrangement joins TRBV6-5 to TRBJ2-7; D perhaps matches TRBD1 (6 bases). Germline CDR1 and CDR2: MNHEY and SVGAGI. The CDR3 has 14 residues. Trimming left V 3 bases short and J 7 bases short, with 16 bases between. In DNA form, the CDR3 reads TGTGCCAGCAGTTATGACAGGTCCGCCTGGGAGCAGTACTTC. It encodes CASSYDRSAWEQYF.

The chain combines TRBV5-1 with TRBJ1-2; 10 bases map to TRBD1. Germline CDR1 is SGHRS and CDR2 is YFSETQ. J was trimmed by 7 bases and V by 4 bases; bases with no gene match: 4. The length of the CDR3 is 13 residues. This chain's CDR3 is CASSKGTGAGYTF. CDR3 sequence (DNA): TGCGCCAGCAGCAAGGGGACAGGGGCTGGCTACACCTTC.

The gene calls are TRBV7-8 and TRBJ2-1; 9 bases agree with TRBD2. CDR1 and CDR2 (germline): SGHVS, FQNEAQ. CDR3 size: 17 residues. V lost 5 bases, J lost 7 bases, and 15 bases stayed unmatched. The CDR3 region is CASSHMTGLAGENEQFF. CDR3 coding DNA: TGTGCCAGCAGCCATATGACGGGACTAGCAGGAGAGAATGAGCAGTTCTTC.

The chain employs TRBV15 and TRBJ2-7; TRBD1 might be the D (5 bases). Germline V gene data show CDR1 as LNHNV and CDR2 as YYDKDF (reference sequence). V dropped 1 base and J dropped 2 bases, with 9 bases sitting between them. The CDR3 consists of 14 residues. In nucleotides, the CDR3 is TGTGCCACCAGCAGAGGCGGACATACCTACGAGCAGTACTTC. The encoded protein is CATSRGGHTYEQYF.

The gene calls are TRBV27 and TRBJ1-1, with D possibly matching TRBD1 (5 bases). Germline CDR1 is MNHEY and CDR2 is SMNVEV (reference sequence). The CDR3 consists of 12 residues. Deletions cut 3 bases from V and 4 bases from J, with 6 bases between. CDR3 amino acids: CASSFQGTEAFF. The CDR3 DNA reads TGTGCCAGCAGTTTCCAGGGCACTGAAGCTTTCTTT.